This TCR beta chain was found in a study of blood T cell repertoires in COVID-19. About the study: Collection of acute and convalescent COVID-19 samples took place in the United States, Italy and Spain. Nucleic acid was either cDNA or gDNA, and it came from T cells, B-cell-depleted T cells, or PBMCs.

The CDR3 loop spans 18 amino acids. Germline V gives CDR1 LGHNA, CDR2 YSLEER. Unmatched junction bases numbered 13, after V lost 3 bases and J lost 5 bases. Source study methods: For nucleated cells, counts were estimated from reference gene primer amplification. Repertoires were generated with immunoSEQ multiplex PCR, while TCRdb's copy carries only in-frame clones and drops some. The V and J calls and clone size were taken over from that table, and D and trimming were inferred from the DNA. The data hold hundreds of thousands of clones, with about 85% observed a single time. Sequenced sample: peripheral blood. This sequence originates from a man aged 40-49 years with acute or convalescent COVID-19. V and J are TRBV4-3 and TRBJ2-1; 10 bases agree with TRBD2. DNA of the CDR3: TGCGCCAGCAGCCATCCCTCCCCCAAAGCGGGGGGGGACAATGAGCAGTTCTTC. Translating it yields CASSHPSPKAGGDNEQFF.